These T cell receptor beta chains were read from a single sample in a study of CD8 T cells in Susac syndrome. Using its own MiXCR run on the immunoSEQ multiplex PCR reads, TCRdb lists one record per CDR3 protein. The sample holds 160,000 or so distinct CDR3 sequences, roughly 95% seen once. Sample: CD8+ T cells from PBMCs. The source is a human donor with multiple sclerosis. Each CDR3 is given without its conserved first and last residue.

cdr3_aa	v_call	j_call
ASRPPARETQY	TRBV27	TRBJ2-5
ASSLEGLDTQY	TRBV12-3/TRBV12-4	TRBJ2-3
SARDTSGRGSYNEQF	TRBV20-1	TRBJ2-1
ASSLDAGPVSEQY	TRBV5-1	TRBJ2-7
SAQTGGADNEKLF	TRBV20-1	TRBJ1-4
ASSLSRDSMNTEAF	TRBV27	TRBJ1-1
ASSSLQGNYGYT	TRBV7-9	TRBJ1-2
ASSLVGPPEQY	TRBV27	TRBJ2-7
ASSLQLGDEQF	TRBV28	TRBJ2-1
ASSLNLVEFGSSEQF	TRBV28	TRBJ2-1
ASSPPIGVWQYETQY	TRBV28	TRBJ2-5